A selection of T cell receptor beta chains follows, all from one sample in a study of CD8+CD57+ T cells in acquired aplastic anemia. TCRdb fed the reads into MiXCR, producing one record per CDR3 protein. The sample has 150,000 to 180,000 distinct CDR3 sequences; less than 60% are singletons. The sequencing input was sorted CD4+, CD8+, or CD8+CD57+ T cells (not recorded which) from PBMCs. All receptors come from a human donor with aplastic anemia. Both conserved end residues are part of each CDR3. D genes are given only for firm matches. Only part of the rows carry a size: once, few, many, or a class if the clone is expanded.

clone size: .; V gene: TRBV27; J gene: TRBJ2-7; D gene: .; CDR3 DNA: TGTGCCAGCAGTTTAGGTTTCAGAGCCAGGGAGCAGTACTTC; CDR3 protein: CASSLGFRAREQYF
clone size: many; V gene: TRBV6-5; J gene: TRBJ2-2; D gene: .; CDR3 DNA: TGTGCCAGCAGTTACGGGGGTTCCAACACCGGGGAGCTGTTTTTT; CDR3 protein: CASSYGGSNTGELFF
clone size: many; V gene: TRBV19; J gene: TRBJ2-1; D gene: .; CDR3 DNA: TGTGCCAGTAGTATATCTGCGGGGGCTCATGAGCAGTTCTTC; CDR3 protein: CASSISAGAHEQFF
clone size: once; V gene: TRBV19; J gene: TRBJ1-4; D gene: .; CDR3 DNA: TGTGCCAGTAGTATCACAGGAACAACTAATGAAAAACTGTTTTTT; CDR3 protein: CASSITGTTNEKLFF
clone size: few; V gene: TRBV3-1; J gene: TRBJ1-3; D gene: .; CDR3 DNA: TGTGCCAGCAGCCTAGTCGAGAGGCCCTCTGGAAACACCATATATTTT; CDR3 protein: CASSLVERPSGNTIYF
clone size: many; V gene: TRBV7-2; J gene: TRBJ2-1; D gene: .; CDR3 DNA: TGTGCCAGCAGCTTAGGGGAAGGGGATGAGCAGTTCTTC; CDR3 protein: CASSLGEGDEQFF
clone size: .; V gene: TRBV10-3; J gene: TRBJ1-1; D gene: .; CDR3 DNA: TGTGCCACTCAAGGATCAGGACAGGAAGCTTTCTTT; CDR3 protein: CATQGSGQEAFF
clone size: .; V gene: TRBV20-1; J gene: TRBJ2-1; D gene: TRBD2; CDR3 DNA: TGCAGTGCTAAACACCGCGCGGGGGACGACGAGCAGTTCTTC; CDR3 protein: CSAKHRAGDDEQFF
clone size: .; V gene: TRBV19; J gene: TRBJ2-5; D gene: TRBD2; CDR3 DNA: TGTGCCAGTAGTATCGGGTGGACTAGCGGGGGGACCCAGTACTTC; CDR3 protein: CASSIGWTSGGTQYF
clone size: .; V gene: TRBV15; J gene: TRBJ2-5; D gene: TRBD1; CDR3 DNA: TGTGCCACCAGCAGCCTCAGGGGGAGACCTCAAGAGACCCAGTACTTC; CDR3 protein: CATSSLRGRPQETQYF
clone size: many; V gene: TRBV7-9; J gene: TRBJ2-3; D gene: TRBD2; CDR3 DNA: TGTGCCAGCATCGGGGGGACAGATACGCAGTATTTT; CDR3 protein: CASIGGTDTQYF
clone size: .; V gene: TRBV6-2/TRBV6-3; J gene: TRBJ2-5; D gene: .; CDR3 DNA: TGTGCCAGCAGTTACGTCCTCCAAGAGACCCAGTACTTC; CDR3 protein: CASSYVLQETQYF
clone size: .; V gene: TRBV20-1; J gene: TRBJ2-5; D gene: .; CDR3 DNA: TGCAGTGCTTTCAGGGGCGGGTCGAACCAAGAGACCCAGTACTTC; CDR3 protein: CSAFRGGSNQETQYF
clone size: .; V gene: TRBV7-9; J gene: TRBJ2-7; D gene: TRBD1; CDR3 DNA: TGTGCCAGCAGCTTTGGACAGGGAGTCTACGAGCAGTACTTC; CDR3 protein: CASSFGQGVYEQYF
clone size: .; V gene: TRBV24-1; J gene: TRBJ2-2; D gene: TRBD1; CDR3 DNA: TGTGCCACCAGTTCAGGGGGCGAAGAGACCGGGGAGCTGTTTTTT; CDR3 protein: CATSSGGEETGELFF
clone size: many; V gene: TRBV7-3; J gene: TRBJ1-2; D gene: TRBD1; CDR3 DNA: TGTGCCAGCAGCTTTTTCGCGGGAGACAGGGACTATGGCTACACCTTC; CDR3 protein: CASSFFAGDRDYGYTF
clone size: .; V gene: TRBV10-2; J gene: TRBJ1-5; D gene: .; CDR3 DNA: TGCGCCAGCAGTCAGGAGGGTCATCAGCCCAATCAGCCCCAGCATTTT; CDR3 protein: CASSQEGHQPNQPQHF
clone size: .; V gene: TRBV20-1; J gene: TRBJ2-7; D gene: .; CDR3 DNA: TGCAGTGCTTTACTCCGGGACTTAAACTCCTACGAGCAGTACTTC; CDR3 protein: CSALLRDLNSYEQYF
clone size: many; V gene: TRBV19; J gene: TRBJ1-1; D gene: .; CDR3 DNA: TGTGCCAGTAGTAAAAAGAACACTGAAGCTTTCTTT; CDR3 protein: CASSKKNTEAFF
clone size: .; V gene: TRBV5-6; J gene: TRBJ2-5; D gene: TRBD2; CDR3 DNA: TGTGCCAGCAGCTGGCAAGCGGGGTGGCAAGAGACCCAGTACTTC; CDR3 protein: CASSWQAGWQETQYF
clone size: many; V gene: TRBV5-1; J gene: TRBJ1-6; D gene: .; CDR3 DNA: TGCGCCAGCAGCCTTGACGGAGGACTTAGCTCCTATAATTCACCCCTCCACTTT; CDR3 protein: CASSLDGGLSSYNSPLHF
clone size: .; V gene: TRBV20-1; J gene: TRBJ1-6; D gene: TRBD1; CDR3 DNA: TGCAGTGCTCGCGAGGGGGCGGGACACTCAAATTCACCCCTCCACTTT; CDR3 protein: CSAREGAGHSNSPLHF
clone size: many; V gene: TRBV5-8; J gene: TRBJ2-7; D gene: .; CDR3 DNA: TGTGCCAGCAGCTTGGGTTCGGGCTACGAGCAGTACTTC; CDR3 protein: CASSLGSGYEQYF
clone size: few; V gene: TRBV15; J gene: TRBJ1-2; D gene: TRBD1; CDR3 DNA: TGTGCCACCAGCAGAGGGGGGGCAACAGGGGGTGGCTACACCTTC; CDR3 protein: CATSRGGATGGGYTF
clone size: many; V gene: TRBV19; J gene: TRBJ2-7; D gene: TRBD1; CDR3 DNA: TGTGCCAGTAGTACCGGGACAGGGTTTTACGAGCAGTACTTC; CDR3 protein: CASSTGTGFYEQYF
clone size: .; V gene: TRBV19; J gene: TRBJ1-5; D gene: TRBD1; CDR3 DNA: TGTGCCAGTAGTCATACAGGGGAGAATCAGCCCCAGCATTTT; CDR3 protein: CASSHTGENQPQHF
clone size: few; V gene: TRBV5-4; J gene: TRBJ2-1; D gene: .; CDR3 DNA: TGTGCCAGCAGCTTGGTCGGGCAGGCCGTCTCCTACAATGAGCAGTTCTTC; CDR3 protein: CASSLVGQAVSYNEQFF
clone size: few; V gene: TRBV14; J gene: TRBJ2-5; D gene: .; CDR3 DNA: TGTGCCAGCAGCCACTATGAGACCCAGTACTTC; CDR3 protein: CASSHYETQYF
clone size: once; V gene: TRBV11-1; J gene: TRBJ2-1; D gene: .; CDR3 DNA: TGTGCCAGCAGCCAGGGGGGGGACCTCCGCAATGAGCAGTTCTTC; CDR3 protein: CASSQGGDLRNEQFF
clone size: many; V gene: TRBV7-7; J gene: TRBJ1-1; D gene: .; CDR3 DNA: TGTGCCAGCATCAGAACCTACACTGAAGCTTTCTTT; CDR3 protein: CASIRTYTEAFF
clone size: .; V gene: TRBV25-1; J gene: TRBJ1-1; D gene: .; CDR3 DNA: TGTGCCAGCAGTGATTGGGACCGACCCACTGACGCTTTCTTT; CDR3 protein: CASSDWDRPTDAFF
clone size: medium-sized; V gene: TRBV20-1; J gene: TRBJ1-1; D gene: .; CDR3 DNA: TGCAGTGCTGGATCGTGGGGGGCTGTTGAAGCTTTCTTT; CDR3 protein: CSAGSWGAVEAFF
clone size: many; V gene: TRBV5-1; J gene: TRBJ2-1; D gene: .; CDR3 DNA: TGCGCCAGCAGCTTGGACGGACAGCTATCCTACAATGAGCAGTTCTTC; CDR3 protein: CASSLDGQLSYNEQFF
clone size: .; V gene: TRBV19; J gene: TRBJ2-3; D gene: TRBD1; CDR3 DNA: TGTGCCAGTAGGGACAGGGGCTCTAGCACAGATACGCAGTATTTT; CDR3 protein: CASRDRGSSTDTQYF
clone size: many; V gene: TRBV14; J gene: TRBJ2-5; D gene: TRBD2; CDR3 DNA: TGTGCCAGCAGCCAGGGGACTAGGGAGACCCAGTACTTC; CDR3 protein: CASSQGTRETQYF
clone size: .; V gene: TRBV14; J gene: TRBJ1-2; D gene: .; CDR3 DNA: TGTGCCAGCAGCCAAGCTTCGCCGGGACGGACCAACGAGACCTTC; CDR3 protein: CASSQASPGRTNETF
clone size: .; V gene: TRBV25-1; J gene: TRBJ1-1; D gene: .; CDR3 DNA: TGTGCCAGCAGTGAAAACAGCGAAGCTTTCTTT; CDR3 protein: CASSENSEAFF
clone size: .; V gene: TRBV7-2; J gene: TRBJ1-5; D gene: .; CDR3 DNA: TGTGCCAGCAGCTTCTACCCCAATCAGCCCCAGCATTTT; CDR3 protein: CASSFYPNQPQHF
clone size: .; V gene: TRBV25-1; J gene: TRBJ1-6; D gene: .; CDR3 DNA: TGTGCCAGCAGCGAATATCAGGGACGGCTAAATTCACCCCTCCACTTT; CDR3 protein: CASSEYQGRLNSPLHF
clone size: once; V gene: TRBV3-1; J gene: TRBJ2-5; D gene: TRBD2; CDR3 DNA: TGTGCCAGCAGCCAAGATCTGAGCGGGGGTCCGGGGGAGACCCAGTACTTC; CDR3 protein: CASSQDLSGGPGETQYF
clone size: .; V gene: TRBV27; J gene: TRBJ1-2; D gene: .; CDR3 DNA: TGTGCCAGCAGTCCGTTGTCTGAAGGGCTTGACTATGGCTACACCTTC; CDR3 protein: CASSPLSEGLDYGYTF
clone size: .; V gene: TRBV20-1; J gene: TRBJ2-1; D gene: TRBD2; CDR3 DNA: TGCAGTGCTCTCGCGGGGGGTCCCTACAATGAGCAGTTCTTC; CDR3 protein: CSALAGGPYNEQFF
clone size: .; V gene: TRBV6-1; J gene: TRBJ2-1; D gene: TRBD1; CDR3 DNA: TGTGCCAGCAGTGAAGGGGGACAGGGATCCAATGAGCAGTTCTTC; CDR3 protein: CASSEGGQGSNEQFF
clone size: .; V gene: TRBV2; J gene: TRBJ2-5; D gene: .; CDR3 DNA: TGTGCCAGCAGTGAAGCCCCAAAGGCCGGGGAGACCCAGTACTTC; CDR3 protein: CASSEAPKAGETQYF
clone size: many; V gene: TRBV19; J gene: TRBJ2-3; D gene: TRBD2; CDR3 DNA: TGTGCCAGTAGTATCGGCGGGGGGTCTGCAGATACGCAGTATTTT; CDR3 protein: CASSIGGGSADTQYF
clone size: many; V gene: TRBV4-1; J gene: TRBJ2-5; D gene: .; CDR3 DNA: TGCGCCAGCAGCCAAGATCCAGGGGCGTGGGAGACCCAGTACTTC; CDR3 protein: CASSQDPGAWETQYF
clone size: .; V gene: TRBV10-3; J gene: TRBJ1-2; D gene: TRBD1; CDR3 DNA: TGTGCCATCATGGGACAGCAAAATTATGGCTACACCTTC; CDR3 protein: CAIMGQQNYGYTF
clone size: once; V gene: TRBV5-1; J gene: TRBJ1-6; D gene: TRBD1; CDR3 DNA: TGCGCCAGCAGCTTAGAGGGGGCTAATTCACCCCTCCACTTT; CDR3 protein: CASSLEGANSPLHF
clone size: .; V gene: TRBV7-7; J gene: TRBJ2-5; D gene: TRBD1; CDR3 DNA: TGTGCTAGCGGACCGGGACAGGGGATAGGAGAGACCCAGTACTTC; CDR3 protein: CASGPGQGIGETQYF
clone size: .; V gene: TRBV5-1; J gene: TRBJ1-6; D gene: TRBD1; CDR3 DNA: TGCGCCAGCAGTCGTGCCGGACAGGGCGGTCGGCCACCCCTCCACTTT; CDR3 protein: CASSRAGQGGRPPLHF
clone size: many; V gene: TRBV5-4; J gene: TRBJ1-2; D gene: .; CDR3 DNA: TGTGCCAGCAGCTTGGCATCAGACAACTATGGCTACACCTTC; CDR3 protein: CASSLASDNYGYTF
clone size: many; V gene: TRBV2; J gene: TRBJ2-6; D gene: .; CDR3 DNA: TGTGCCAGCAGTGAGTTGAGTGGGGCCAACGTCCTGACTTTC; CDR3 protein: CASSELSGANVLTF
clone size: once; V gene: TRBV15; J gene: TRBJ2-5; D gene: TRBD1; CDR3 DNA: TGTGCCACCAGCTTGGGACAGGGAGAAGAGACCCAGTACTTC; CDR3 protein: CATSLGQGEETQYF
clone size: .; V gene: TRBV29-1; J gene: TRBJ1-1; D gene: .; CDR3 DNA: TGCAGCGTCACGAACATGAACACTGAAGCTTTCTTT; CDR3 protein: CSVTNMNTEAFF
clone size: .; V gene: TRBV11-2; J gene: TRBJ1-2; D gene: .; CDR3 DNA: TGTGCCAGCAGCTTAGTTACCCTAGCTAACTATGGCTACACCTTC; CDR3 protein: CASSLVTLANYGYTF
clone size: few; V gene: TRBV7-9; J gene: TRBJ2-1; D gene: .; CDR3 DNA: TGTGCCAGCAGTAAAACAGGGTACAATGAGCAGTTCTTC; CDR3 protein: CASSKTGYNEQFF
clone size: .; V gene: TRBV2; J gene: TRBJ2-7; D gene: .; CDR3 DNA: TGTGCCAGCAGTGGGGAAGGGGCCGAGCAGTACTTC; CDR3 protein: CASSGEGAEQYF
clone size: .; V gene: TRBV15; J gene: TRBJ1-1; D gene: .; CDR3 DNA: TGTGCCACCAGTCGGGCAGGGGCCTCGAACACTGAAGCTTTCTTT; CDR3 protein: CATSRAGASNTEAFF
clone size: .; V gene: TRBV20-1; J gene: TRBJ2-7; D gene: .; CDR3 DNA: TGCAGTGCTAGAGTACCGGGACGCGGCTCCTACGAGCAGTACTTC; CDR3 protein: CSARVPGRGSYEQYF